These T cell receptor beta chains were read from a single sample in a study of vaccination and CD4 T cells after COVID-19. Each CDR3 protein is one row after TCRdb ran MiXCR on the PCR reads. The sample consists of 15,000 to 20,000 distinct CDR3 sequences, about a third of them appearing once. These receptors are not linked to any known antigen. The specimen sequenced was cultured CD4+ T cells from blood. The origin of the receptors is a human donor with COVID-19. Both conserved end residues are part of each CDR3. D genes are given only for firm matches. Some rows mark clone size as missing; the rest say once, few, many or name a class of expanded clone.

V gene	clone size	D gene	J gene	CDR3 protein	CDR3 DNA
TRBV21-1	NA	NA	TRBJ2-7	CASSKPGRPSYEQYF	TGTGCCAGCAGCAAACCCGGACGCCCTTCCTACGAGCAGTACTTC
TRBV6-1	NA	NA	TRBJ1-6	CASGQTYNSPLHF	TGTGCCAGCGGACAGACCTATAATTCACCCCTCCACTTT
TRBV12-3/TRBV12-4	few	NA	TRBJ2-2	CASSRYGADTGELFF	TGTGCCAGCAGCCGCTACGGGGCTGACACCGGGGAGCTGTTTTTT
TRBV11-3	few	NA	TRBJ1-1	CASSPIAGGAAFF	TGTGCCAGCAGCCCCATTGCCGGGGGTGCAGCTTTCTTT
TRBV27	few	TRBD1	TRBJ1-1	CASRTTGDWNTEAFF	TGTGCCAGCAGAACGACAGGGGATTGGAACACTGAAGCTTTCTTT
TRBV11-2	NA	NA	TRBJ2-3	CASSSPLDPHTQYF	TGTGCCAGCAGCTCCCCTTTGGACCCCCATACGCAGTATTTT
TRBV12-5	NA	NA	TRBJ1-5	CASGGGDNQPQHF	TGTGCTAGTGGTGGGGGAGACAATCAGCCCCAGCATTTT
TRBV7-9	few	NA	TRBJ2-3	CASSSLDTQYF	TGTGCCAGCAGCTCCCTGGATACGCAGTATTTT
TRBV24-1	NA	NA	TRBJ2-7	CATSDSGTGFEQYF	TGTGCCACCAGTGATTCAGGAACAGGGTTCGAGCAGTACTTC
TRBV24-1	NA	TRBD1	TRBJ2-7	CATSDTSGGQGAGEQYF	TGTGCCACCAGTGACACCTCCGGGGGACAGGGGGCGGGAGAGCAGTACTTC
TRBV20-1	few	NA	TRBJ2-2	CSAGTGSGKNTGELFF	TGCAGTGCCGGCACAGGGTCGGGGAAGAACACCGGGGAGCTGTTTTTT
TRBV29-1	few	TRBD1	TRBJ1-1	CSDTGQGGSEAFF	TGCAGCGATACGGGACAGGGAGGGTCTGAAGCTTTCTTT
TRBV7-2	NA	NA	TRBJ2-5	CASSSLSSQYF	TGTGCCAGCAGCTCCTTGAGTTCCCAGTACTTC
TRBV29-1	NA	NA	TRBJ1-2	CSVRQAPEVGYGYTF	TGCAGCGTCCGCCAGGCGCCCGAGGTCGGCTATGGCTACACCTTC
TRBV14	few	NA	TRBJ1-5	CASSPTAPASNQPQHF	TGTGCCAGCAGCCCGACGGCTCCTGCTAGCAATCAGCCCCAGCATTTT
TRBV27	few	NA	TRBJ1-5	CASSLRGDYSNQPQHF	TGTGCCAGCAGTCTAAGGGGGGACTATAGCAATCAGCCCCAGCATTTT
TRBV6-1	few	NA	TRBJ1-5	CASTRSNQPQHF	TGTGCCAGCACTAGAAGCAATCAGCCCCAGCATTTT
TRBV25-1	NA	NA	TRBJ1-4	CASSELARGTTNEKLFF	TGTGCCAGCAGTGAATTGGCCAGGGGTACAACTAATGAAAAACTGTTTTTT
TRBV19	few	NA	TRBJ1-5	CASSIERGTGQHF	TGTGCCAGTAGTATAGAAAGGGGGACCGGCCAGCATTTT
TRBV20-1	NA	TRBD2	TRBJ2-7	CSARETLLAGGLPSSYEQYF	TGCAGTGCTAGAGAGACCTTACTAGCGGGGGGTCTACCGAGCTCCTACGAGCAGTACTTC
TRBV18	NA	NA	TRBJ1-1	CASSLNWGLNTEAFF	TGTGCCAGCTCACTCAATTGGGGCTTGAACACTGAAGCTTTCTTT
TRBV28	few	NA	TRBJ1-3	CASRTSGPSSGNTIYF	TGTGCCAGCAGAACCTCCGGGCCCAGCTCTGGAAACACCATATATTTT
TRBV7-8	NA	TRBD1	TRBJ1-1	CASSLFSGQGAGLTEAFF	TGTGCCAGCAGCTTATTCTCGGGACAGGGGGCAGGGTTGACTGAAGCTTTCTTT
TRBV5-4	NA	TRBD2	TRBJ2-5	CASSLLAGGRGQETQYF	TGTGCCAGCAGCTTGCTAGCGGGGGGGCGGGGCCAAGAGACCCAGTACTTC
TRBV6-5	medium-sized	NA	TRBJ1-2	CASSYRRGTANYGYTF	TGTGCCAGCAGTTACCGCCGGGGTACGGCTAACTATGGCTACACCTTC
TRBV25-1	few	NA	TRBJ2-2	CASSGRTQGSGELFF	TGTGCCAGCAGTGGCCGGACGCAAGGATCCGGGGAGCTGTTTTTT
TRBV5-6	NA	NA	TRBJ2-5	CASSPWTAQETQYF	TGTGCCAGCAGCCCCTGGACAGCCCAAGAGACCCAGTACTTC
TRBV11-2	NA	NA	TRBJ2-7	CASSLGRGNSYEQYF	TGTGCCAGCAGCTTAGGCCGGGGGAACTCCTACGAGCAGTACTTC
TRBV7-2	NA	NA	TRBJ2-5	CASCSPGRKTQYF	TGTGCCAGCTGCTCCCCGGGGAGAAAGACCCAGTACTTC
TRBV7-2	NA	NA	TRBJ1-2	CASSSGRSDGYTF	TGTGCCAGCAGCTCCGGACGCTCTGATGGCTACACCTTC
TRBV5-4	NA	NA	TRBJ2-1	CASSGGAPSSYNEQFF	TGTGCCAGCAGCGGGGGGGCGCCGAGCTCCTACAATGAGCAGTTCTTC